This T cell receptor beta chain came from a study of blood T cell repertoires in COVID-19. Study-level background: The samples span acute and convalescent COVID-19 from the United States, Italy and Spain. T cells, B-cell-depleted T cells, or PBMCs provided the cDNA or gDNA that served as material.

Patients at the Seattle site were enrolled during active infection and followed longitudinally. In the source study's methods: Amplified reference gene primers provided the basis for estimating nucleated cell counts. TCRdb keeps only in-frame clones here, not all; method: immunoSEQ multiplex PCR. The DNA was the basis for D and trimming; V, J and clone size are from that table. The sample has roughly 130,000 clones; roughly 84% are singletons. The germline gives CDR1 SGHDT, CDR2 YYEEEE. The V and J ends lost 4 bases and 3 bases, in that order; junction bases with no gene match: 6. This CDR3 spans 16 amino acids.

The V and J genes are TRBV5-6 and TRBJ2-2, with 10 positions matching TRBD1. Sequencing was done on a sample of peripheral blood. The receptor was derived from a man aged 25 to 40 with COVID-19, enrolled during active disease. The DNA for the CDR3 is TGTGCCAGCAGCCTTGGGACAGGGGCTCACACCGGGGAGCTGTTTTTT. It yields the protein CASSLGTGAHTGELFF. Full variable domain (outside the CDR3, taken from reference TRBV5-6 and TRBJ2-2): DAGVTQSPTHLIKTRGQQVTLRCSPKSGHDTVSWYQQALGQGPQFIFQYYEEEERQRGNFPDRFSGHQFPNYSSELNVNALLLGDSALYLCASSLGTGAHTGELFFGEGSRLTVL.